The 25 T cell receptor beta chains below were found in one sample sequenced in a study of T cells after yellow fever vaccination. TCRdb re-called the 5' RACE reads through MiXCR, storing one row per CDR3 protein. The sample carries under 95,000 distinct CDR3 sequences, around 7% recorded once. Source: CD8+ T cells sorted from PBMCs, taken 10 to 11 days after the first yellow fever vaccination. The receptors come from a man between 18 and 35 years old who received the YFV17D yellow fever vaccine.

This clonotype has ten or more counts. Germline is not matched at one junction end, which may reflect a read error. J is TRBJ2-3 and V is TRBV5-6; D gene uncertain. The CDR3 sequence is 9 residues long. Germline V gene data show CDR1 as SGHDT and CDR2 as YYEEEE. The CDR3 nucleotides are TGTGCCAGCAGCTTGGACGACCACTTT. This codes for CASSLDDHF.

This clonotype was seen only a few times. The chain employs TRBV29-1 and TRBJ2-5; 7 bases align to TRBD2. J lost 5 bases, V lost 0 bases, and 6 bases had no gene match. The CDR3 runs 14 residues. Germline V CDR1 and CDR2: SQVTM, ANQGSEA. Written as DNA, the CDR3 is TGCAGCGTTGAAGATGGGAGGGGTTGGGAGACCCAGTACTTC. Residues: CSVEDGRGWETQYF.

This clonotype was picked up many times. The CDR3 reads CASSQEQVPPGYTF. The CDR3 region has the DNA TGCGCCAGCAGCCAAGAACAGGTTCCGCCTGGCTACACCTTC. The chain is built from TRBV4-1 and TRBJ1-2; TRBD1 is a possible D gene (5 bases). V was trimmed by 0 bases and J by 7 bases, leaving 12 bases between them. This CDR3 comprises 14 residues. In germline, CDR1 is MGHRA, CDR2 YSYEKL.

The rearrangement joins TRBV6-5 to TRBJ2-1; D is possibly TRBD2 (6 bases). The CDR3 runs to 17 residues. Germline assignment: CDR1 MNHEY and CDR2 SVGAGI. Trimming cost V 2 bases and J 6 bases, with 20 bases left between them. The CDR3 coding sequence is TGTGCCAGCAGTTACGTGCAGGCTAGCGAACGCAGCAATGAGCAGTTCTTC. It translates to CASSYVQASERSNEQFF.

This clonotype was seen a handful of times. This chain links TRBV6-2 or TRBV6-3 with TRBJ2-2; D perhaps matches TRBD1 (5 bases). Germline lookup yields CDR1 MNHEY and CDR2 SVGEGT. The CDR3 totals 17 residues. V lost 6 bases to trimming and J lost 4 bases, with 21 bases between them. The CDR3 DNA is TGTGCCAGCAGCTTCCTCCATGGACAAGGGTTCACCGGGGAGCTGTTTTTT. Amino acids: CASSFLHGQGFTGELFF.

This clonotype has ten or more counts. The gene calls are TRBV4-3 and TRBJ2-3; tentatively, D is TRBD2 (6 bases). Germline-derived CDR1 and CDR2 are LGHNA and YSLEER. Trimming cost V 0 bases and J 0 bases, with 13 bases left between them. The CDR3 is 17 amino acids. CDR3: CASSQDRAGTSTDTQYF. Here the CDR3 DNA reads TGCGCCAGCAGCCAAGACCGGGCGGGGACCAGCACAGATACGCAGTATTTT.

This clonotype occurred many times. The chain employs TRBV12-3 or TRBV12-4 and TRBJ2-1; 10 bases map to TRBD1. The CDR3 totals 15 residues. V lost 7 bases to trimming and J lost 4 bases; unmatched junction nucleotides: 7. The CDR3 region is CASTDGTGDYNEQFF. The CDR3 nucleotides are TGTGCCAGCACGGACGGGACAGGGGATTACAATGAGCAGTTCTTC.

This clonotype has ten or more counts. DNA for the CDR3: TGTGCCAGCAGCGCCGGGACTAGCGGAGCCGAGCAGTACTTC. Translated, it gives CASSAGTSGAEQYF. The chain couples TRBV9 to TRBJ2-7; 11 bases fit TRBD2. Germline lookup yields CDR1 SGDLS and CDR2 YYNGEE. CDR3 length: 14 residues. After removal of 3 bases from V and 6 bases from J, the junction contained 5 bases not matched to a gene.

The table lists this clonotype with many counts. The CDR3 sequence: CSVDGRVGGYTF. The CDR3 nucleotides read TGCAGCGTTGATGGTAGGGTGGGCGGCTACACCTTC. The chain uses TRBV29-1 and TRBJ1-2; D call uncertain. Per the germline V gene, CDR1 is SQVTM and CDR2 is ANQGSEA. Trimming stripped 3 bases from V and 8 bases from J, with 13 bases between. CDR3 length: 12 residues.

This chain uses TRBV4-1 with TRBJ1-2; 9 bases agree with TRBD1. With V trimmed by 1 base and J by 7 bases, 7 bases remained unmatched. The CDR3 is made up of 15 amino acids. Germline V lookup: CDR1 MGHRA, CDR2 YSYEKL. Here the CDR3 DNA reads TGCGCCAGCAGCCAAGCTGCAACAGGGGGCGGTGGCTACACCTTC. Encoded protein: CASSQAATGGGGYTF.

This clonotype occurred many times. The chain is built from TRBV11-2 and TRBJ2-1; 7 nucleotides line up with TRBD2. The CDR3 covers 15 residues. The ends lost 5 bases at V and 5 bases at J; junction bases unmatched: 9. Germline V gene sequence: CDR1 SGHAT, CDR2 FQNNGV. CDR3: CASSRWGGSDNEQFF. The CDR3, as DNA: TGTGCCAGCAGCCGATGGGGGGGTTCGGACAATGAGCAGTTCTTC.

This clonotype was seen a handful of times. The chain recombines TRBV5-1 with TRBJ1-4; D perhaps matches TRBD1 (5 bases). The CDR3 extends over 17 amino acids. Trimming shortened V by 4 bases and J by 5 bases, and 21 bases separated the two germline ends. The germline V gene has CDR1 SGHRS and CDR2 YFSETQ. The CDR3 is CASSGGVIWDGNEKLFF. In DNA, the CDR3 is TGCGCCAGCAGCGGGGGAGTTATATGGGACGGGAATGAAAAACTGTTTTTT.

This clonotype was seen at least ten times. The chain recombines TRBV20-1 with TRBJ2-1; D possibly corresponds to TRBD2 (6 bases). Trimming took 2 bases from V and 6 from J, leaving 17 bases between them. The CDR3 sequence is 15 residues long. Per germline, CDR1 DFQATT and CDR2 SNEGSKA (reference sequence). The chain's CDR3 is CSARPPPPGGNEQFF. Written as DNA, the CDR3 is TGCAGTGCTAGACCACCCCCTCCCGGGGGCAATGAGCAGTTCTTC.

There are many counts of this clonotype. The rearrangement joins TRBV20-1 to TRBJ1-2, with 8 bases matching TRBD1. CDR1 is DFQATT and CDR2 is SNEGSKA in the germline V gene (reference sequence). The CDR3 covers 13 residues. The ends lost 0 bases at V and 3 bases at J; junction bases unmatched: 0. CDR3 sequence (DNA): TGCAGTGCTAGAGAACAGGGGGACTATGGCTACACCTTC. Its protein product is CSAREQGDYGYTF.

The gene calls are TRBV5-1 and TRBJ2-7, with TRBD1 matching 10 bases. CDR3 length: 14 residues. CDR1 is SGHRS, CDR2 YFSETQ, per germline. V was clipped by 4 bases and J by 4 bases; unmatched bases: 5. The CDR3 region has the DNA TGCGCCAGCAGCATCGGACAGGGGGGTTACGAGCAGTACTTC. Its protein is CASSIGQGGYEQYF.

The sample holds many counts of this clonotype. The rearrangement uses TRBV11-2 and TRBJ2-7; 7 bases agree with TRBD1. The CDR3 consists of 14 residues. The junction had 3 bases not matched to a gene; V was cut back by 3 bases and J by 1 base. CDR1 and CDR2 from the germline V gene are SGHAT and FQNNGV. CDR3 loop: CASSFSTGSYEQYV. CDR3 coding DNA: TGTGCCAGCAGCTTCTCGACAGGGTCCTACGAGCAGTACGTC.

This clonotype was found a few times. The rearrangement links TRBV11-2 to TRBJ2-6; D might be TRBD1 (5 bases). CDR1 and CDR2 (germline): SGHAT, FQNNGV. V lost 4 bases to trimming and J lost 0 bases, with 16 bases between them. This CDR3 region has 18 residues. As DNA, the CDR3 is TGTGCCAGCAGCTCTCCGCCTTGGGGCCTCTCTGGGGCCAACGTCCTGACTTTC. Protein: CASSSPPWGLSGANVLTF.

This rearrangement joins TRBV29-1 to TRBJ2-4; tentative D call: TRBD1 (5 bases). Germline CDR1 is SQVTM and CDR2 is ANQGSEA. This CDR3 is built from 15 residues. V was pared by 6 bases and J by 0 bases, with 15 bases between. CDR3 loop: CSVIGDPLAKNIQYF. The CDR3 DNA reads TGCAGCGTGATAGGGGATCCTTTAGCCAAAAACATTCAGTACTTC.

This clonotype was counted at least ten times. The chain combines TRBV7-2 with TRBJ1-2; 7 nucleotides agree with TRBD1. This CDR3 is 14 amino acids long. V dropped 4 bases and J dropped 6; count of bases not matched to a gene: 8. Looked up from germline, CDR1 is SGHTA and CDR2 is FQGNSA. CDR3 coding DNA: TGTGCCAGCAGCTATCTACAGGGGCGTAATGGCTACACCTTC. Its translation: CASSYLQGRNGYTF.

This chain joins TRBV4-2 and TRBJ2-7; TRBD1 or TRBD2 may be the D gene (5 bases each). V lost 8 bases, J lost 6 bases, and 20 bases lay in between. This CDR3 is built from 14 residues. Germline V gene data show CDR1 as LGHNA and CDR2 as YNFKEQ. CDR3 in DNA: TGTGCCAGCGGCCTGGGGGTCCTCTCAGGCGAGCAGTACTTC. Amino acid sequence: CASGLGVLSGEQYF.

The chain uses TRBV12-3 or TRBV12-4 and TRBJ2-3; perhaps TRBD2 as D (6 bases). The CDR3 has 15 residues. Trimming pared 3 bases from V and 2 bases from J, leaving 12 bases between. The CDR3 here is CASSFTGGYTDTQYF. The CDR3 DNA reads TGTGCCAGCAGTTTCACCGGGGGTTACACAGATACGCAGTATTTT.

This clonotype was counted many times. V gene TRBV6-1 combines with J gene TRBJ2-5, with 8 bases lining up with TRBD1. The junction had 11 bases not matched to a gene; V was cut back by 6 bases and J by 5 bases. The CDR3 sequence is 15 residues long. Germline CDR1 reads MNHNS; CDR2 reads SASEGT. The CDR3 spells CASSAQPGGGETQYF. Here the CDR3 DNA reads TGTGCCAGCAGCGCTCAGCCAGGGGGCGGGGAGACCCAGTACTTC.

In its sample, this clonotype was seen many times. The rearrangement joins TRBV27 to TRBJ2-1; 9 nucleotides agree with TRBD1. The length of the CDR3 is 14 residues. CDR1 and CDR2 from the germline V gene are MNHEY and SMNVEV (reference sequence). Losses at the gene ends were 5 bases for V and 4 bases for J; bases not matched to a gene: 3. CDR3 loop: CASSPGTGYNEQFF. CDR3 DNA: TGTGCCAGCAGTCCCGGGACAGGGTACAATGAGCAGTTCTTC.

This clonotype has at least ten counts. The genes are TRBV14 and TRBJ2-7; perhaps TRBD1 as D (5 bases). V was pared by 0 bases and J by 5 bases, with 14 bases between. Germline CDR1 is SGHDN and CDR2 is FVKESK. This CDR3 has 15 residues. The CDR3 nucleotides are TGTGCCAGCAGCCAAGATAGGAACAGGCTCCACGAGCAGTACTTC. This sequence encodes CASSQDRNRLHEQYF. Full variable domain (missing parts from reference TRBV14 and TRBJ2-7): EAGVTQFPSHSVIEKGQTVTLRCDPISGHDNLYWYRRVMGKEIKFLLHFVKESKQDESGMPNNRFLAERTGGTYSTLKVQPAELEDSGVYFCASSQDRNRLHEQYFGPGTRLTVT.

There are a few counts of this clonotype. V usage is TRBV5-6 and J usage is TRBJ2-5; 7 bases align to TRBD2. Trimming cost V 0 bases and J 1 base; bases outside gene matches: 6. Per germline, CDR1 SGHDT and CDR2 YYEEEE. The CDR3 is made up of 16 amino acids. Written as DNA, the CDR3 is TGTGCCAGCAGCTTGGCCTTGCGGGGGTTCCAAGAGACCCAGTACTTC. It encodes CASSLALRGFQETQYF.